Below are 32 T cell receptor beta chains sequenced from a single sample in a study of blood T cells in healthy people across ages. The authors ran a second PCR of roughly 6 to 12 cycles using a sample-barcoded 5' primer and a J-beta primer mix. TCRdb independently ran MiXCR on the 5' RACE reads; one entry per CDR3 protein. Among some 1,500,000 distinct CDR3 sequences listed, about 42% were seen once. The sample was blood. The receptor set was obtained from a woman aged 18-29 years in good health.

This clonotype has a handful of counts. In DNA form, the CDR3 reads TGCGCCAGCAGCCAAGTATGGGGAACGGGACCCTACAATGAGCAGTTCTTC. It is translated as CASSQVWGTGPYNEQFF. This rearrangement joins TRBV4-3 to TRBJ2-1; D tentatively fits TRBD1 or TRBD2 (5 bases each). The CDR3 consists of 17 residues. In germline, CDR1 is LGHNA, CDR2 YSLEER. Trimming took off 1 base at V and 2 bases at J, with 15 bases between the two ends.

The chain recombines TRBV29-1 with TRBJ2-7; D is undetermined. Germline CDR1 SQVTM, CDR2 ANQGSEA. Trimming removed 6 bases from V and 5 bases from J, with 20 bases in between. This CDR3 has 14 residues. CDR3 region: CSVLHDSFRDEQYF. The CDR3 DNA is TGCAGCGTCCTACACGACTCCTTTAGGGACGAGCAGTACTTC.

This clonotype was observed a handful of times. In DNA, the CDR3 is TGTGCCAGCAGCCTTCACGGGGGTGAGACCCAGTACTTC. It translates to CASSLHGGETQYF. The chain has TRBV7-2 and TRBJ2-5, with D perhaps matching TRBD2 (6 bases). V lost 5 bases to trimming and J lost 5 bases, with 12 bases between them. The length of the CDR3 is 13 residues. CDR1 and CDR2 (germline): SGHTA, FQGNSA.

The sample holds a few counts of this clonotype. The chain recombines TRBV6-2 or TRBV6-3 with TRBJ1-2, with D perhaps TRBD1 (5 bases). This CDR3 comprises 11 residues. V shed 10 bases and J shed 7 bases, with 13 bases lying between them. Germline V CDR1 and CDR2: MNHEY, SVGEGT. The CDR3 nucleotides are TGTGCCAACGGGACGGCGTGTGGCTACACCTTC. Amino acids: CANGTACGYTF.

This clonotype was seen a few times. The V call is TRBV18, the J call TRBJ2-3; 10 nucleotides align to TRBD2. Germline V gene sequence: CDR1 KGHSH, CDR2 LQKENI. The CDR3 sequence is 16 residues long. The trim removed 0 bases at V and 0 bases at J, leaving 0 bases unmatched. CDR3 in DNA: TGTGCCAGCTCACCACCTAGCGGGAGGAGCACAGATACGCAGTATTTT. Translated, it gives CASSPPSGRSTDTQYF.

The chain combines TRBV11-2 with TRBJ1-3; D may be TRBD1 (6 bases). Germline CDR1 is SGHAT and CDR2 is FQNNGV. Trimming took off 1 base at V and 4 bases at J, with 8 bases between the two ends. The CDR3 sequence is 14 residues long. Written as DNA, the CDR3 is TGTGCCAGCAGCTTAGTTGGACAGGGAAACACCATATATTTT. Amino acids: CASSLVGQGNTIYF.

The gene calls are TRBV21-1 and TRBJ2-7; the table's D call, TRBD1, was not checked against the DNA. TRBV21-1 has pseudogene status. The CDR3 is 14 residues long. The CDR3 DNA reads TGTGCCAGCAGCAAACGGACACCAGATTACGAGCAGTACTTC. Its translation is CASSKRTPDYEQYF.

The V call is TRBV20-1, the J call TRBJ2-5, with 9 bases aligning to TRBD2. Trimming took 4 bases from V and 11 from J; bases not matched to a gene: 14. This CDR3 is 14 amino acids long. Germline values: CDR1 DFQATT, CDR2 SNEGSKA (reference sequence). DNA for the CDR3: TGCAGTGCTACCCCTAGCGGGGCCTACAATGAGCAGTACTTC. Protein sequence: CSATPSGAYNEQYF.

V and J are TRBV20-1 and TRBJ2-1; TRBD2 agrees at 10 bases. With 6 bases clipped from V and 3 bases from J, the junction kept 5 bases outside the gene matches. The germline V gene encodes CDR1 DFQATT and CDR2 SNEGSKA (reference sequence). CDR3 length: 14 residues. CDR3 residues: CSAGPSGSYNEQFF. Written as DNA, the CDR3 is TGCAGTGCAGGGCCTAGCGGGAGCTACAATGAGCAGTTCTTC.

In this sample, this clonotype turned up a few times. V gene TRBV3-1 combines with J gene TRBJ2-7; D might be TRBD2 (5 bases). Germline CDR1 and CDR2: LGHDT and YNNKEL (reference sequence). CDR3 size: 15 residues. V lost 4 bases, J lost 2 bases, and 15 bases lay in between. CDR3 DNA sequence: TGTGCCAGCAGCCCCCCTCGACGGGGTGCCTACGAGCAGTACTTC. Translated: CASSPPRRGAYEQYF.

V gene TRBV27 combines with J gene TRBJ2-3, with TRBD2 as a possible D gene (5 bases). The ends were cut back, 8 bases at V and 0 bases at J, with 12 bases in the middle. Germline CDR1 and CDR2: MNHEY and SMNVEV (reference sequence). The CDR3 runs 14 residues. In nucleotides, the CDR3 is TGTGCCAGCCAAACCGGGGTTAGCACAGATACGCAGTATTTT. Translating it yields CASQTGVSTDTQYF.

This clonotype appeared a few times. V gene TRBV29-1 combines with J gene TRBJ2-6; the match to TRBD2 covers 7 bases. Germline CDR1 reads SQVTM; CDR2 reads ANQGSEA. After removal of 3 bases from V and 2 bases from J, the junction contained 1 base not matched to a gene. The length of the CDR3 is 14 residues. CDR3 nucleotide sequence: TGCAGCGTTGAGCGGGAGCCTGGGGCCAACGTCCTGACTTTC. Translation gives CSVEREPGANVLTF.

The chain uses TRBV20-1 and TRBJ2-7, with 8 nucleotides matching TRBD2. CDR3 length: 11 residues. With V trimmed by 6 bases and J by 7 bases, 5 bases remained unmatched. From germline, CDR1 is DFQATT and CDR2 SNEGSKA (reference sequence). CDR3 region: CSAERENEQYF. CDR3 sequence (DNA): TGCAGTGCGGAGCGGGAGAATGAGCAGTACTTC.

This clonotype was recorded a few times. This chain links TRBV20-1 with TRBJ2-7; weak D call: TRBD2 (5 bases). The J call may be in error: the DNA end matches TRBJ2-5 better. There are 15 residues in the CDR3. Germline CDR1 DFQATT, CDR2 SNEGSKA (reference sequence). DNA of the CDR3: TGCAGTGCTAGAGGTGTAGGGCTAGCTGTGGAGACCCAGTACTTC. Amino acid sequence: CSARGVGLAVETQYF.

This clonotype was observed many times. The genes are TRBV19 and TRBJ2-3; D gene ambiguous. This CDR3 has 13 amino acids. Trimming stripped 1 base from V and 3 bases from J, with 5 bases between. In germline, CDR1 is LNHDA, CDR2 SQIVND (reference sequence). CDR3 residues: CASSIGRTDTQYF. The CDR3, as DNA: TGTGCCAGTAGTATAGGGCGAACAGATACGCAGTATTTT. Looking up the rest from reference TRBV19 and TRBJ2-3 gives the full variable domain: DGGITQSPKYLFRKEGQNVTLSCEQNLNHDAMYWYRQDPGQGLRLIYYSQIVNDFQKGDIAEGYSVSREKKESFPLTVTSAQKNPTAFYLCASSIGRTDTQYFGPGTRLTVL.

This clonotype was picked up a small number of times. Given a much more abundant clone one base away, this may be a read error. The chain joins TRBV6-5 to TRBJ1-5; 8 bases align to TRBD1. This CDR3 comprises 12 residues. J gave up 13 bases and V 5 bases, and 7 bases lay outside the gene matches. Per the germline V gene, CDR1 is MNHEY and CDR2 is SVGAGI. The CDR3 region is CASSASGGAQHF. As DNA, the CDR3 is TGTGCCAGCAGTGCCTCAGGGGGCGCACAGCATTTT.

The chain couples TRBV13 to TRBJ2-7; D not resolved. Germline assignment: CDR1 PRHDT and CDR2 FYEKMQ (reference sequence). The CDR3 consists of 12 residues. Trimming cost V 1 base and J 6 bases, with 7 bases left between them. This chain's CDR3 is CASSLADREQYF. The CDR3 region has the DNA TGTGCCAGCAGCTTAGCTGACCGCGAGCAGTACTTC. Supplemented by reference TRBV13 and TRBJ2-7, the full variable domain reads AAGVIQSPRHLIKEKRETATLKCYPIPRHDTVYWYQQGPGQDPQFLISFYEKMQSDKGSIPDRFSAQQFSDYHSELNMSSLELGDSALYFCASSLADREQYFGPGTRLTVT.

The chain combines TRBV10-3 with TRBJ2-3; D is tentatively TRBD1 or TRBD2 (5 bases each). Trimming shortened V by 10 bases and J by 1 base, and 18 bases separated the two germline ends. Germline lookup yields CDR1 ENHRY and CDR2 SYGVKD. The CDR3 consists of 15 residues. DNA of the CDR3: TGTGCCACCTCAAGGGGAGAGAGAGGCACAGATACGCAGTATTTT. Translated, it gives CATSRGERGTDTQYF.

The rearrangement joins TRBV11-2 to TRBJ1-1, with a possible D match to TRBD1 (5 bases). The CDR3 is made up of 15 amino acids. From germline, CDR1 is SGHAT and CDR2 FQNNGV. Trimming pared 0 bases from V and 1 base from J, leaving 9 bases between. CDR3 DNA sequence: TGTGCCAGCAGCTTAGATGGGGCACAGAACACTGAAGCTTTCTTT. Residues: CASSLDGAQNTEAFF.

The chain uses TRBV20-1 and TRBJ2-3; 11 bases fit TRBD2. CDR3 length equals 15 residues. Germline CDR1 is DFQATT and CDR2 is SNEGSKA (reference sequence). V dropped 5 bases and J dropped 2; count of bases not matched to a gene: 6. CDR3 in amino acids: CSAQETSGDTDTQYF. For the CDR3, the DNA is TGCAGTGCTCAAGAGACTAGCGGGGACACAGATACGCAGTATTTT.

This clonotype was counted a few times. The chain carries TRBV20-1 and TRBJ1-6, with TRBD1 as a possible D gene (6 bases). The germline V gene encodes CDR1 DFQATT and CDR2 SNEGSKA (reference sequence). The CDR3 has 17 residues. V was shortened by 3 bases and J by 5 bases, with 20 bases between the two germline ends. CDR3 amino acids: CSARPFRGPVNNSPLHF. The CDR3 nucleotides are TGCAGTGCTAGGCCCTTTCGGGGGCCCGTTAATAATTCACCCCTCCACTTT.

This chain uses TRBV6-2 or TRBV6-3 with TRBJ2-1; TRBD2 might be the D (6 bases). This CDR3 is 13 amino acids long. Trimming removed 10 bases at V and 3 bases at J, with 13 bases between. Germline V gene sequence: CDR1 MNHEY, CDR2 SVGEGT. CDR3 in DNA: TGTGCCACCAAACCGGGACTCTACAATGAGCAGTTCTTC. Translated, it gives CATKPGLYNEQFF.

This chain's CDR3 is CASSQEKMSSGRGTQYF. CDR3 nucleotide sequence: TGCGCCAGCAGCCAAGAAAAGATGTCTAGCGGGAGAGGTACGCAGTATTTT. The genes are TRBV4-3 and TRBJ2-3, with TRBD2 matching over 10 bases. The CDR3 contains 17 residues. With 0 bases clipped from V and 8 bases from J, the junction kept 11 bases outside the gene matches. Germline CDR1 is LGHNA and CDR2 is YSLEER.

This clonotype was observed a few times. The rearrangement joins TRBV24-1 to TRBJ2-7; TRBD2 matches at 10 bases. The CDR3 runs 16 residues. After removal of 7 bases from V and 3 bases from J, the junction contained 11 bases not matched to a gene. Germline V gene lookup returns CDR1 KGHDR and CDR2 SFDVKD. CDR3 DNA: TGTGCCACCAGCGCTTCGTGGACTAGCGGACTCTACGAGCAGTACTTC. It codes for CATSASWTSGLYEQYF.

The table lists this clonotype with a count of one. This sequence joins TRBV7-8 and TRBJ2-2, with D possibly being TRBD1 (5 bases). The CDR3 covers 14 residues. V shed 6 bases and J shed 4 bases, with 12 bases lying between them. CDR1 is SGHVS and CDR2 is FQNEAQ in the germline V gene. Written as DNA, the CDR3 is TGTGCCAGCAGGCCCCAGGGCCTCACCGGGGAGCTGTTTTTT. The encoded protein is CASRPQGLTGELFF.

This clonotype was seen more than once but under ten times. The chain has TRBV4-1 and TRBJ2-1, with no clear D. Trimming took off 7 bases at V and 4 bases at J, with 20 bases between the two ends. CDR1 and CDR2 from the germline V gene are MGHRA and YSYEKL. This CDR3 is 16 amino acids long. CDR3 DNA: TGCGCCAGCAACCCTACTGGCACTAACTCGTACAATGAGCAGTTCTTC. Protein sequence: CASNPTGTNSYNEQFF.

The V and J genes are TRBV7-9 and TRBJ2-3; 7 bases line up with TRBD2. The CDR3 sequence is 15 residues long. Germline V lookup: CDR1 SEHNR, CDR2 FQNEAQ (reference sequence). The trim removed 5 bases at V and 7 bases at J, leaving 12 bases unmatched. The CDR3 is CASSPWGGPTYTQYF. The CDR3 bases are TGTGCCAGCAGCCCTTGGGGAGGGCCGACATATACGCAGTATTTT. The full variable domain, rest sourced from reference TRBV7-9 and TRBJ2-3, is DTGVSQNPRHKITKRGQNVTFRCDPISEHNRLYWYRQTLGQGPEFLTYFQNEAQLEKSRLLSDRFSAERPKGSFSTLEIQRTEQGDSAMYLCASSPWGGPTYTQYFGPGTRLTVL.

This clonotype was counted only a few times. The CDR3 DNA follows: TGCGCCAGCAGCCAAGAAGGCAGGGGTCTTTACAATGAGCAGTTCTTC. Residues: CASSQEGRGLYNEQFF. The rearrangement joins TRBV4-3 to TRBJ2-1; D perhaps matches TRBD1 (6 bases). Germline values: CDR1 LGHNA, CDR2 YSLEER. Trimming took off 0 bases at V and 4 bases at J, with 13 bases between the two ends. The CDR3 runs to 16 residues.

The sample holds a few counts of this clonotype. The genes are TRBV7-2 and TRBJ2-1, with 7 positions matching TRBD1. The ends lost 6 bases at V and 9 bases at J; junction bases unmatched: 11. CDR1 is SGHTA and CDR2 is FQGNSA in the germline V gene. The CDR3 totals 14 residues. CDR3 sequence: CASSISPGGGEQFF. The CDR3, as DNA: TGTGCCAGCAGTATCTCCCCAGGGGGTGGTGAGCAGTTCTTC.

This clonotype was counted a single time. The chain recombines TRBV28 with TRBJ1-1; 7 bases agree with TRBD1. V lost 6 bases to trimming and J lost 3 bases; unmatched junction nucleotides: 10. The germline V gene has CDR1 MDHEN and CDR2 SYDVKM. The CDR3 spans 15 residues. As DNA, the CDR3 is TGTGCCAGCAGCCTACTTGACAGGGTGGACACTGAAGCTTTCTTT. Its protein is CASSLLDRVDTEAFF.

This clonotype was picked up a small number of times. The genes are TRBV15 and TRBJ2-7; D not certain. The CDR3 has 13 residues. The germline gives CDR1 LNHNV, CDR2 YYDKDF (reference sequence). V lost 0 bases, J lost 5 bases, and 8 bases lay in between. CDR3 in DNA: TGTGCCACCAGCAGAGATAGTTTCCACGAGCAGTACTTC. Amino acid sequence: CATSRDSFHEQYF.

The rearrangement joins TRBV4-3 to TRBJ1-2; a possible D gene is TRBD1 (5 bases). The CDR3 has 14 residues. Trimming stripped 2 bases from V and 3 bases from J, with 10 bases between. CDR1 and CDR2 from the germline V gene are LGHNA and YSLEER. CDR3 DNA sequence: TGCGCCAGCAGCCAAACACAGGAATACTATGGCTACACCTTC. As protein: CASSQTQEYYGYTF.